Each of the 19 T cell receptor beta chains below was sequenced from the same sample in a study of CD8 T cells in ankylosing spondylitis. Their specific antigens are unknown. Overall study findings and caveats: Within ankylosing spondylitis blood, a TCR beta motif made up of several highly homologous variants appeared to be characteristic.

TCRdb called the 5' RACE reads again in MiXCR, with one record for every CDR3 protein. Among 700,000 or so distinct CDR3 sequences listed, around 20% were seen once. The source material was blood, either unsorted or a sorted T cell fraction (not recorded which). All receptors come from a male donor with ankylosing spondylitis.

This clonotype was detected a few times. The chain joins TRBV6-2 or TRBV6-3 to TRBJ1-1; no firm D call. The CDR3 contains 16 residues. Trimming stripped 0 bases from V and 0 bases from J, with 11 bases between. Per the germline V gene, CDR1 is MNHEY and CDR2 is SVGEGT. CDR3 loop: CASSYSSEFVNTEAFF. Written as DNA, the CDR3 is TGTGCCAGCAGTTACTCCTCGGAGTTTGTGAACACTGAAGCTTTCTTT.

The chain recombines TRBV28 with TRBJ2-7; 10 bases match TRBD2. The CDR3 runs 16 residues. The V gene's germline CDR1 is MDHEN and CDR2 SYDVKM. The V gene end was trimmed by 3 bases and the J gene end by 4 bases; junction bases not matched to a gene: 9. The CDR3 sequence is CASSFGRASGSYEQYF. In nucleotides, the CDR3 is TGTGCCAGCAGTTTTGGGCGGGCTAGCGGGAGTTACGAGCAGTACTTC.

This sequence joins TRBV5-1 and TRBJ1-2; no clear D. Trimming removed 0 bases from V and 4 bases from J, with 16 bases in between. Germline V gene lookup returns CDR1 SGHRS and CDR2 YFSETQ. This CDR3 spans 16 amino acids. CDR3 residues: CASSLADSGSSYGYTF. The CDR3 DNA reads as TGCGCCAGCAGCTTGGCCGACTCCGGGTCCTCCTATGGCTACACCTTC.

The sample holds many counts of this clonotype. V gene TRBV29-1 combines with J gene TRBJ1-2, with TRBD1 matching over 7 bases. From germline, CDR1 is SQVTM and CDR2 ANQGSEA. J gave up 5 bases and V 2 bases, and 14 bases lay outside the gene matches. The CDR3 has 16 amino acids. CDR3 protein: CSVESNRAGGLYGYTF. CDR3 coding DNA: TGCAGCGTTGAAAGTAACCGGGCAGGGGGACTTTATGGCTACACCTTC.

This clonotype was picked up one time. The J gene is TRBJ1-2, the V gene TRBV19; D gene uncertain. Germline V gives CDR1 LNHDA, CDR2 SQIVND (reference sequence). V gave up 0 bases and J gave up 3 bases, with 11 bases separating them. This CDR3 is 15 amino acids long. CDR3 residues: CASSIDLGNHYGYTF. The CDR3 DNA reads TGTGCCAGTAGTATAGACCTGGGTAATCACTATGGCTACACCTTC.

This clonotype has a handful of counts. V usage is TRBV5-1 and J usage is TRBJ2-1; possibly TRBD1 for D (6 bases). The CDR3 extends over 14 amino acids. Germline V gene data show CDR1 as SGHRS and CDR2 as YFSETQ. Trimming stripped 4 bases from V and 4 bases from J, with 12 bases between. The CDR3 protein is CASSPRDIYNEQFF. DNA of the CDR3: TGCGCCAGCAGCCCCCGGGACATATACAATGAGCAGTTCTTC.

The V and J genes are TRBV11-2 and TRBJ2-2; TRBD1 aligns across 7 bases. The CDR3 totals 17 residues. J was trimmed by 0 bases and V by 5 bases; bases with no gene match: 9. Germline assignment: CDR1 SGHAT and CDR2 FQNNGV. CDR3 amino acids: CASSRLGDRANTGELFF. CDR3 DNA: TGTGCCAGCAGCCGCCTAGGAGACAGGGCGAACACCGGGGAGCTGTTTTTT.

CDR3 in DNA: TGCGCCAGCAGCCCGATAGGGAGCGGGATCACCGGGGAGCTGTTTTTT. It yields the protein CASSPIGSGITGELFF. This chain links TRBV5-1 with TRBJ2-2, with 7 nucleotides matching TRBD2. V lost 4 bases, J lost 4 bases, and 10 bases stayed unmatched. The CDR3 covers 16 residues. Germline lookup yields CDR1 SGHRS and CDR2 YFSETQ.

This clonotype was detected a few times. V is TRBV5-1 and J is TRBJ2-1, with D possibly being TRBD2 (6 bases). The CDR3 is 14 residues long. V was trimmed by 6 bases and J by 4 bases, leaving 14 bases between them. Germline-derived CDR1 and CDR2 are SGHRS and YFSETQ. CDR3 sequence: CASTTSGAYNEQFF. Written as DNA, the CDR3 is TGCGCCAGCACCACCTCGGGAGCGTACAATGAGCAGTTCTTC.

This clonotype has only a few counts. CDR3 region: CASTSNRPPGTSGREIGDEQFF. CDR3 sequence (DNA): TGTGCCAGCACTAGCAACCGACCCCCCGGAACTAGCGGGAGGGAAATCGGGGATGAGCAGTTCTTC. This chain uses TRBV7-1 with TRBJ2-1; TRBD2 agrees at 13 bases. TRBV7-1 is labeled an ORF, and its function is uncertain. With V trimmed by 7 bases and J by 8 bases, 29 bases remained unmatched. The CDR3 covers 22 residues.

The chain uses TRBV29-1 and TRBJ2-5; 7 bases fit TRBD1. V shed 5 bases, J shed 1 base, and the junction held 7 bases outside the gene matches. The CDR3 contains 14 residues. Per germline, CDR1 SQVTM and CDR2 ANQGSEA. The CDR3 loop reads CSVLSTGIQETQYF. The CDR3 DNA is TGCAGCGTTCTCTCGACAGGGATCCAAGAGACCCAGTACTTC.

The chain couples TRBV6-1 to TRBJ1-2; 7 bases are a match to TRBD1. This CDR3 is built from 14 residues. The germline V gene encodes CDR1 MNHNS and CDR2 SASEGT. After removal of 7 bases from V and 0 bases from J, the junction contained 5 bases not matched to a gene. The CDR3 region is CASTRTGPNYGYTF. The CDR3 DNA reads as TGTGCCAGCACCCGGACAGGACCTAACTATGGCTACACCTTC.

This clonotype appeared a few times. The chain is built from TRBV28 and TRBJ1-2; 7 bases match TRBD1. CDR3 length equals 13 residues. The trim removed 4 bases at V and 3 bases at J, leaving 2 bases unmatched. From germline, CDR1 is MDHEN and CDR2 SYDVKM. The DNA of the CDR3 is TGTGCCAGCAGTTACGGACAGGACTATGGCTACACCTTC. It codes for CASSYGQDYGYTF.

This clonotype was seen a handful of times. The chain combines TRBV4-1 with TRBJ2-7; D might be TRBD2 (6 bases). The germline CDR1 and CDR2 sequences are MGHRA and YSYEKL. The CDR3 is made up of 15 amino acids. V lost 1 base and J 3 bases, leaving 13 bases between the germline ends. The CDR3 sequence is CASSQVAGSNYEQYF. Here the CDR3 DNA reads TGCGCCAGCAGCCAAGTGGCGGGATCTAACTACGAGCAGTACTTC.

A few counts support this clonotype. V and J are TRBV12-3 or TRBV12-4 and TRBJ2-1, with D maybe TRBD2 (5 bases). CDR3 length: 12 amino acids. Deletions cut 8 bases from V and 3 bases from J, with 8 bases between. The CDR3 sequence is CASRGYYNEQFF. The CDR3 coding sequence is TGTGCCAGCCGCGGGTACTACAATGAGCAGTTCTTC.

This clonotype was seen a few times. The chain is built from TRBV5-1 and TRBJ2-1; 7 bases are a match to TRBD2. Per germline, CDR1 SGHRS and CDR2 YFSETQ. The CDR3 is 15 amino acids. Losses at the gene ends were 0 bases for V and 7 bases for J; bases not matched to a gene: 7. CDR3: CASSLAAGAGNEQFF. CDR3 sequence (DNA): TGCGCCAGCAGCTTGGCTGCGGGAGCGGGTAATGAGCAGTTCTTC.

J is TRBJ2-2 and V is TRBV7-9; D is perhaps TRBD2 (6 bases). From germline, CDR1 is SEHNR and CDR2 FQNEAQ (reference sequence). The germline V and J ends were trimmed by 2 bases and 6 bases, with 19 bases remaining between them. This CDR3 has 17 residues. For the CDR3, the DNA is TGTGCCAGCAGCTTACCGAGGGAAAGTGGAGGGGCCGGGGAGCTGTTTTTT. Translating it yields CASSLPRESGGAGELFF. The variable domain in full, completed from reference TRBV7-9 and TRBJ2-2, reads DTGVSQNPRHKITKRGQNVTFRCDPISEHNRLYWYRQTLGQGPEFLTYFQNEAQLEKSRLLSDRFSAERPKGSFSTLEIQRTEQGDSAMYLCASSLPRESGGAGELFFGEGSRLTVL.

The table lists this clonotype with many counts. The J gene is TRBJ2-3, the V gene TRBV7-9; no reliable D call. The CDR3 consists of 10 residues. V dropped 6 bases and J dropped 4 bases, with 2 bases sitting between them. In germline, CDR1 is SEHNR, CDR2 FQNEAQ (reference sequence). CDR3 in amino acids: CASRPDTQYF. CDR3 sequence (DNA): TGTGCCAGCAGGCCAGATACGCAGTATTTT. The full variable domain, in which reference TRBV7-9 and TRBJ2-3 provide the parts outside the CDR3, is DTGVSQNPRHKITKRGQNVTFRCDPISEHNRLYWYRQTLGQGPEFLTYFQNEAQLEKSRLLSDRFSAERPKGSFSTLEIQRTEQGDSAMYLCASRPDTQYFGPGTRLTVL.

The chain couples TRBV5-1 to TRBJ1-1; D not certain. V was cut by 0 bases and J by 3 bases, with 15 bases left in between. The germline CDR1 and CDR2 sequences are SGHRS and YFSETQ. The CDR3 has 16 amino acids. This CDR3 is CASSLAFPTDDTEAFF. The CDR3 DNA reads as TGCGCCAGCAGCTTGGCATTCCCAACCGACGACACTGAAGCTTTCTTT.